This T cell receptor (beta chain) was sequenced for a study of cytomegalovirus exposure and HLA in healthy donors. Background on the study: Some 91 million unique TCRs from HLA-typed donors were held in an early release of data.

The ends were cut back, 8 bases at V and 2 bases at J, with 15 bases in the middle. The CDR3 runs 14 residues. Germline CDR1 PRHDT, CDR2 FYEKMQ (reference sequence). PCR was performed using 60 Vbeta and 13 Jbeta primers. Method: immunoSEQ multiplex PCR; TCRdb's copy keeps in-frame clones and lacks some. This sample carries around 150,000 clones, 60% to 80% of them seen once, and the ten largest clones take over 2%. On this clone itself: The antigen is not known.

Study-level results: Reports credit the classifier with highly specific, highly sensitive diagnosis of cytomegalovirus status.

V and J are TRBV13 and TRBJ2-5; D perhaps matches TRBD2 (6 bases). The sequence came from a young man in good health and CMV-seronegative. Input material: PBMCs. The CDR3 protein is CASHITGLQETQYF. Written as DNA, the CDR3 is TGTGCCAGCCATATTACGGGACTGCAAGAGACCCAGTACTTC.